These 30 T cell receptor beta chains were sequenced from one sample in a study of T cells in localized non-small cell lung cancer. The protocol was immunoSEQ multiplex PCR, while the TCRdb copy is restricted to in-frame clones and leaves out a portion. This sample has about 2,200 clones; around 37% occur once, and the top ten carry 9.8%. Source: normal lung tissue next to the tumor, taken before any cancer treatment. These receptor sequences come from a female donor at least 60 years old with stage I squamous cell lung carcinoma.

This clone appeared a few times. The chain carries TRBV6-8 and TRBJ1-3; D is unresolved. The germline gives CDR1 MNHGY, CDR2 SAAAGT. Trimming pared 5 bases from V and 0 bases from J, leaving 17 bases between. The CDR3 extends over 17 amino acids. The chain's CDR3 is CASSVSISFLSGNTIYF. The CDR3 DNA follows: TGTGCCAGCAGTGTTTCTATATCATTTCTCTCTGGAAACACCATATATTTT.

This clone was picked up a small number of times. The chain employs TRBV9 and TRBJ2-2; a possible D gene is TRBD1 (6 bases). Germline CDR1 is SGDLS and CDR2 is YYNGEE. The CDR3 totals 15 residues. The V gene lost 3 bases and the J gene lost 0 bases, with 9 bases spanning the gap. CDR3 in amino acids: CASSADSANTGELFF. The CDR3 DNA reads TGTGCCAGCAGCGCGGACAGCGCGAACACCGGGGAGCTGTTTTTT.

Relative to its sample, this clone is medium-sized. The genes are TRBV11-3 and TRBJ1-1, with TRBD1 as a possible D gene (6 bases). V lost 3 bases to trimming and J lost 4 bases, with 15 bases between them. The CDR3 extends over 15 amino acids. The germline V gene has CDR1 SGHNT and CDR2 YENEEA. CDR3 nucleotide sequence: TGTGCCAGCAGCTTCCGTCGGGACATTCGCACTGAAGCTTTCTTT. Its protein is CASSFRRDIRTEAFF.

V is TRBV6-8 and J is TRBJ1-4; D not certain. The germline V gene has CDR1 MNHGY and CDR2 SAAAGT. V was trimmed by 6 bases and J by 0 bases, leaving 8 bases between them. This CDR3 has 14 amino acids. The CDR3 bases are TGTGCCAGCAGAATACAAGCAACTAATGAAAAACTGTTTTTT. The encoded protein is CASRIQATNEKLFF.

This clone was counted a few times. CDR3 sequence reads: CARLRQGQANYGYTF. The DNA for the CDR3 is TGTGCCAGGCTAAGACAGGGGCAAGCTAACTATGGCTACACCTTC. The rearrangement joins TRBV6-8 to TRBJ1-2; 8 nucleotides agree with TRBD1. Germline values: CDR1 MNHGY, CDR2 SAAAGT. This CDR3 spans 15 amino acids. V shed 9 bases and J 0 bases; nucleotides not matched to a gene: 9.

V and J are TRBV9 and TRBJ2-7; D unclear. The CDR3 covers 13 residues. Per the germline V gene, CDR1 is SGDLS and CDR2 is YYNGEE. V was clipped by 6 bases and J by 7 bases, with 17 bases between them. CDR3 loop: CASNSDGTGEQYF. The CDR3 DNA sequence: TGTGCCAGCAATTCAGATGGTACCGGAGAGCAGTACTTC.

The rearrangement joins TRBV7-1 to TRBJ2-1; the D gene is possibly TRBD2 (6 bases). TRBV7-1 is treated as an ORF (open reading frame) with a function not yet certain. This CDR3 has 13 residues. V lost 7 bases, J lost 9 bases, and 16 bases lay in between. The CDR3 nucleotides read TGTGCCAGCACAACCGGGAGATTCGGTGAGCAGTTCTTC. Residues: CASTTGRFGEQFF.

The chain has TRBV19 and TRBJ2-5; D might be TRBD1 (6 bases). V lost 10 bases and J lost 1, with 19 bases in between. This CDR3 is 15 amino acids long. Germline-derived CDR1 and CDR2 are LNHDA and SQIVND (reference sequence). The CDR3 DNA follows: TGTGCCACCTCTTCAGGACAGACCTCCCAAGAGACCCAGTACTTC. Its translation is CATSSGQTSQETQYF.

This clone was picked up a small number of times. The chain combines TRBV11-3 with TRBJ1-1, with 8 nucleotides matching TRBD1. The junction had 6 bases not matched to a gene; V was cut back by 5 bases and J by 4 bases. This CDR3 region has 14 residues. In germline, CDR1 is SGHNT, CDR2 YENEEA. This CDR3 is CASSPRQGPTEAFF. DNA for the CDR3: TGTGCCAGCAGCCCACGACAGGGGCCCACTGAAGCTTTCTTT.

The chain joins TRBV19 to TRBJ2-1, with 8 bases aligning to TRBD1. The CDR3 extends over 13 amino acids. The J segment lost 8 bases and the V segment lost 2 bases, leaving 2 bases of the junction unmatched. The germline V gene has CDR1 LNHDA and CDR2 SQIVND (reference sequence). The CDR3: CASSIPGGDEQFF. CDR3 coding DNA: TGTGCCAGTAGTATACCAGGGGGCGATGAGCAGTTCTTC.

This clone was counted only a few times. The DNA of the CDR3 is TGTGCCAGCAGTTATAGGACAGGGTCGGGGGCCACTGAAGCTTTCTTT. Protein product: CASSYRTGSGATEAFF. The rearrangement joins TRBV6-8 to TRBJ1-1; 8 bases agree with TRBD1. This CDR3 has 16 amino acids. V gave up 3 bases and J gave up 4 bases; unmatched junction bases: 10. In germline, CDR1 is MNHGY, CDR2 SAAAGT.

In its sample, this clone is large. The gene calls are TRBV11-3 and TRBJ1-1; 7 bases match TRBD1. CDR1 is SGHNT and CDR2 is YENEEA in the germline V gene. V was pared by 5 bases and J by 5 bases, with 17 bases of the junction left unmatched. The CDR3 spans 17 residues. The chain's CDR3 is CASSHPQADREGTEAFF. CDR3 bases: TGTGCCAGCAGCCACCCCCAGGCCGACAGGGAGGGTACTGAAGCTTTCTTT.

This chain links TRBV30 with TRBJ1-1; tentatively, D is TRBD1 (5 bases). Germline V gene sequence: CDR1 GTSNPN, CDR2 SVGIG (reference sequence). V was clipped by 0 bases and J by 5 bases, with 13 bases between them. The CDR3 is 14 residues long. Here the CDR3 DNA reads TGTGCCTGGAGTGTGAGGGCCGGGGGAACTGAAGCTTTCTTT. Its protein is CAWSVRAGGTEAFF.

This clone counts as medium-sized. The CDR3 loop is CASSYTSGNYEQYF. The DNA for the CDR3 is TGTGCCAGCAGTTATACTAGCGGGAACTACGAGCAGTACTTC. The rearrangement links TRBV11-3 to TRBJ2-7; TRBD2 matches 10 bases. V shed 6 bases, J shed 3 bases, and the junction held 5 bases outside the gene matches. Looked up from germline, CDR1 is SGHNT and CDR2 is YENEEA. The CDR3 length is 14 residues. Drawing the rest from reference TRBV11-3 and TRBJ2-7, the complete variable domain is EAGVVQSPRYKIIEKKQPVAFWCNPISGHNTLYWYLQNLGQGPELLIRYENEEAVDDSQLPKDRFSAERLKGVDSTLKIQPAELGDSAVYLCASSYTSGNYEQYFGPGTRLTVT.

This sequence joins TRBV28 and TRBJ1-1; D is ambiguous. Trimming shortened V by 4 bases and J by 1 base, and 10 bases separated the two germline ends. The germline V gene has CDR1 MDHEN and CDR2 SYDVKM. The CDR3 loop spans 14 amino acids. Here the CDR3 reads CASSSLDKNTEAFF. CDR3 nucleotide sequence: TGTGCCAGCAGTTCCCTCGACAAGAACACTGAAGCTTTCTTT.

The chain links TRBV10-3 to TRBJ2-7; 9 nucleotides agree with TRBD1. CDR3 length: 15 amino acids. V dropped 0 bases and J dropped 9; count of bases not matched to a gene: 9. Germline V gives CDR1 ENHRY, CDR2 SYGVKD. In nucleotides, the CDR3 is TGTGCCATCAGTGAGTCGGTTGGGACAGGGTCGTGGCAGTACTTC. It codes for CAISESVGTGSWQYF.

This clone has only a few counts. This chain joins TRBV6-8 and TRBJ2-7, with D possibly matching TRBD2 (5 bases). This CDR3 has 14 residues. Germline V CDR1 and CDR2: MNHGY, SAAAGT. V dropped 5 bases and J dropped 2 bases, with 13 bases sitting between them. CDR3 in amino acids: CASSQGLPPYEQYF. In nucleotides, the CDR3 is TGTGCCAGCAGTCAAGGACTTCCTCCCTACGAGCAGTACTTC.

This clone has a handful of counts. The CDR3: CASSPRGTGNVLNTEAFF. The CDR3 DNA reads TGTGCCAGCTCACCACGGGGGACAGGGAATGTTCTGAACACTGAAGCTTTCTTT. This chain connects TRBV18 to TRBJ1-1; 9 bases fit TRBD1. CDR1 and CDR2 from the germline V gene are KGHSH and LQKENI. The CDR3 length is 18 residues. Losses at the gene ends were 1 base for V and 0 bases for J; bases not matched to a gene: 9.

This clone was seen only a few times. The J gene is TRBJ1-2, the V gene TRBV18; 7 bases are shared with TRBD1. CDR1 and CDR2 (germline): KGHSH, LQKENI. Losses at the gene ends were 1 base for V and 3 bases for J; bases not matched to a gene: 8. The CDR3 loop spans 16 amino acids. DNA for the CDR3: TGTGCCAGCTCACCACTGTCTAACAGGGGCGACTATGGCTACACCTTC. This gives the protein CASSPLSNRGDYGYTF. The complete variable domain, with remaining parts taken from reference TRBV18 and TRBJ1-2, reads NAGVMQNPRHLVRRRGQEARLRCSPMKGHSHVYWYRQLPEEGLKFMVYLQKENIIDESGMPKERFSAEFPKEGPSILRIQQVVRGDSAAYFCASSPLSNRGDYGYTFGSGTRLTVV.

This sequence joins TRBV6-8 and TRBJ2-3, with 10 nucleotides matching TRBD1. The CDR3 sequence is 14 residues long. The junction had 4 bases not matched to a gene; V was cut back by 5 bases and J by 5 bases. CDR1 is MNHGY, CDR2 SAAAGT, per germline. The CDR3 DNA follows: TGTGCCAGCAGTCGACAGGGGGCGGTAGATACGCAGTATTTT. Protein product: CASSRQGAVDTQYF.

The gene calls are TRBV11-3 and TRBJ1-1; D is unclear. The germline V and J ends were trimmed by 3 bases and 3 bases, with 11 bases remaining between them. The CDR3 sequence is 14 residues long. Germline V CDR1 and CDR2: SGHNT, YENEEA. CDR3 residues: CASSLGFGDTEAFF. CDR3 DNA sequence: TGTGCCAGCAGCTTGGGCTTCGGGGACACTGAAGCTTTCTTT.

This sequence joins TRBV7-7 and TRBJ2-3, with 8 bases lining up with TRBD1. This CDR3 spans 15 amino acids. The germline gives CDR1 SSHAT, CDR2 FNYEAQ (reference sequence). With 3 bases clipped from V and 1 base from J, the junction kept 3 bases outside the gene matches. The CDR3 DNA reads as TGTGCCAGCAGCTTGCAGGGACAGGGCACAGATACGCAGTATTTT. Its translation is CASSLQGQGTDTQYF. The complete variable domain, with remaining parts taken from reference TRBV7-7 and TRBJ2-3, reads GAGVSQSPRYKVTKRGQDVTLRCDPISSHATLYWYQQALGQGPEFLTYFNYEAQPDKSGLPSDRFSAERPEGSISTLTIQRTEQRDSAMYRCASSLQGQGTDTQYFGPGTRLTVL.

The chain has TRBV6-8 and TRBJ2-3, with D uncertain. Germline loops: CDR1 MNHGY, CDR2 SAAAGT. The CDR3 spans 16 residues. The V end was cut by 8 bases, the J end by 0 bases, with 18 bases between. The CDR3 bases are TGTGCCAGCGGCCGAGATGCCGGCACTAGCACAGATACGCAGTATTTT. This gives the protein CASGRDAGTSTDTQYF.

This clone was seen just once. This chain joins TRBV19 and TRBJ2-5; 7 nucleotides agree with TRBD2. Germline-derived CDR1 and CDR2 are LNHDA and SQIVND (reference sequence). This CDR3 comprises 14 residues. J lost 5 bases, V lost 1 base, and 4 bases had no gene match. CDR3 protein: CASSIGGGTETQYF. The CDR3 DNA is TGTGCCAGTAGTATAGGGGGAGGGACCGAGACCCAGTACTTC. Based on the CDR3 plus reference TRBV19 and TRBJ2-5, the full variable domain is DGGITQSPKYLFRKEGQNVTLSCEQNLNHDAMYWYRQDPGQGLRLIYYSQIVNDFQKGDIAEGYSVSREKKESFPLTVTSAQKNPTAFYLCASSIGGGTETQYFGPGTRLLVL.

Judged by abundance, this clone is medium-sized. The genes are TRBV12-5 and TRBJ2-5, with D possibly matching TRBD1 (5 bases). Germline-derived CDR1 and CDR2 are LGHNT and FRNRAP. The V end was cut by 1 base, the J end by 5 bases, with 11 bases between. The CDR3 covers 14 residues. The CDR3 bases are TGTGCTAGTGGTTTGGGTGGACAAGGGGAGACCCAGTACTTC. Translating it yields CASGLGGQGETQYF. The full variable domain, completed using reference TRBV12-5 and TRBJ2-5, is DARVTQTPRHKVTEMGQEVTMRCQPILGHNTVFWYRQTMMQGLELLAYFRNRAPLDDSGMPKDRFSAEMPDATLATLKIQPSEPRDSAVYFCASGLGGQGETQYFGPGTRLLVL.

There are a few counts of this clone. The CDR3 DNA reads as TGTGCCAGTAGCCCGAAGGACCCCTCCTACGAGCAGTACTTC. As protein: CASSPKDPSYEQYF. This chain uses TRBV19 with TRBJ2-7; D is unclear. V was clipped by 6 bases and J by 0 bases, with 12 bases between them. The CDR3 has 14 residues. CDR1 and CDR2 from the germline V gene are LNHDA and SQIVND (reference sequence).

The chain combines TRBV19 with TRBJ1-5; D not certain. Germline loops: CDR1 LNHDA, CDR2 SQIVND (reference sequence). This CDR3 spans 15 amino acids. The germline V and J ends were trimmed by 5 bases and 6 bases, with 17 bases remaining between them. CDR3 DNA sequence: TGTGCCAGTAGTCCCGGGAAATATCCGGGTCAGCCCCAGCATTTT. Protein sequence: CASSPGKYPGQPQHF.

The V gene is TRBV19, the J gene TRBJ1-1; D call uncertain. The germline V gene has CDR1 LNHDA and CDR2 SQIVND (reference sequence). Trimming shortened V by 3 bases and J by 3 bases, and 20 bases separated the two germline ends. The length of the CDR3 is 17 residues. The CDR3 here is CASSIRQPALLDTEAFF. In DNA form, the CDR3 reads TGTGCCAGTAGTATCCGGCAGCCAGCCTTATTAGACACTGAAGCTTTCTTT. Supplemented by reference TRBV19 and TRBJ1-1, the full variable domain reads DGGITQSPKYLFRKEGQNVTLSCEQNLNHDAMYWYRQDPGQGLRLIYYSQIVNDFQKGDIAEGYSVSREKKESFPLTVTSAQKNPTAFYLCASSIRQPALLDTEAFFGQGTRLTVV.

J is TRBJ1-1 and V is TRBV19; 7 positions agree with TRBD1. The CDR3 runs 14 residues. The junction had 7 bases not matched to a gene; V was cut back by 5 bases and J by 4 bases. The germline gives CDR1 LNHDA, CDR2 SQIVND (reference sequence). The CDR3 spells CASSLQGYGTEAFF. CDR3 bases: TGTGCCAGTAGTCTACAGGGGTACGGCACTGAAGCTTTCTTT.

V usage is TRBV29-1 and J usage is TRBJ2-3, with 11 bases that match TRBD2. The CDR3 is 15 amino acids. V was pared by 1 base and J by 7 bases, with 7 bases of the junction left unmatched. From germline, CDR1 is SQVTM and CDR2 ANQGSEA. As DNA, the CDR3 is TGCAGCGTTGAAGGGGTAGCGGGAGGGGGGAATACGCAGTATTTT. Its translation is CSVEGVAGGGNTQYF.